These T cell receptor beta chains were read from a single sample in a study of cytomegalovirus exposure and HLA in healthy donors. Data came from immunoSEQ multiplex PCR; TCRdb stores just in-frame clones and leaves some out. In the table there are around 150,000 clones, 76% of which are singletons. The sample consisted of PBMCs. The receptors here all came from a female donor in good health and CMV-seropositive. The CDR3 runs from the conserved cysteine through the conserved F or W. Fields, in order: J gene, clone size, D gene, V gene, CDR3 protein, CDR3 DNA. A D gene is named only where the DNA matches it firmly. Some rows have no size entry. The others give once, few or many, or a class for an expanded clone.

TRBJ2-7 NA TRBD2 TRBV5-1 CASSTGLVIHYEQYF TGCGCCAGCAGCACGGGACTAGTGATCCACTACGAGCAGTACTTC
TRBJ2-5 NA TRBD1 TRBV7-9 CASRPGGTGAPETQYF TGTGCCAGCAGGCCGGGAGGGACAGGGGCTCCGGAGACCCAGTACTTC
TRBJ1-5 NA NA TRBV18 CASSLRWGDNQPQHF TGTGCCAGCTCCCTAAGGTGGGGGGACAATCAGCCCCAGCATTTT
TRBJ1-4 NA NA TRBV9 CASSATVTNEKLFF TGTGCCAGCAGCGCGACAGTCACTAATGAAAAACTGTTTTTT
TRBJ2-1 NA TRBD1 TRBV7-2 CASSPGTGLNEQFF TGTGCCAGCAGCCCCGGGACAGGGCTAAATGAGCAGTTCTTC
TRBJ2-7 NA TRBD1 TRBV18 CASSYWTGISYEQYF TGTGCCAGCTCATACTGGACAGGGATCTCCTACGAGCAGTACTTC
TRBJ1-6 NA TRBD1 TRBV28 CASSRRQGNSPLHF TGTGCCAGCAGTCGGAGACAGGGGAATTCACCCCTCCACTTT
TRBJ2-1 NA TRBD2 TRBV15 CATSTNRRTSGIYNEQFF TGTGCCACCAGCACCAATAGGAGGACTAGCGGGATCTACAATGAGCAGTTCTTC
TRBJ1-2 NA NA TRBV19 CASSVSQGSYGYTF TGTGCCAGTAGTGTCTCTCAGGGAAGCTATGGCTACACCTTC
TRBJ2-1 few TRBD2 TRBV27 CASSLGLAHNEQFF TGTGCCAGCAGTTTGGGACTAGCTCACAATGAGCAGTTCTTC
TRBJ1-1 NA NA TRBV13 CASSLEGSNTEAFF TGTGCCAGCAGCTTGGAGGGTTCGAACACTGAAGCTTTCTTT
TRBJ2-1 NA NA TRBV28 CASRLLGPSYNEQFF TGTGCCAGCAGGCTTCTGGGCCCCTCCTACAATGAGCAGTTCTTC
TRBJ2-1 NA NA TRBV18 CASSPDSDNEQFF TGTGCCAGCTCACCAGACAGCGACAATGAGCAGTTCTTC
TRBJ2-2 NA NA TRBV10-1 CASSDRDTGELFF TGCGCCAGCAGTGACAGGGACACCGGGGAGCTGTTTTTT
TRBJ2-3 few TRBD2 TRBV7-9 CASSLAGGGGADTQYF TGTGCCAGCAGCTTAGCGGGCGGGGGAGGCGCAGATACGCAGTATTTT
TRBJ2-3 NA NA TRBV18 CASSPLASSTDTQYF TGTGCCAGCTCACCACTAGCGTCTAGCACAGATACGCAGTATTTT
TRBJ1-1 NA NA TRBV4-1 CASSQHFDRPNTEAFF TGCGCCAGCAGCCAACATTTTGACAGACCGAACACTGAAGCTTTCTTT
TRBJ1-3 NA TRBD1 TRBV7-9 CASRPGTGFSGNTIYF TGTGCCAGCAGACCCGGGACAGGGTTTTCAGGAAACACCATATATTTT
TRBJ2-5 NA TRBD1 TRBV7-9 CASSPGTGKETQYF TGTGCCAGCAGCCCAGGGACAGGCAAAGAGACCCAGTACTTC
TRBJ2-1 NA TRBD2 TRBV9 CASSVAPSGRNGYNEQFF TGTGCCAGCAGCGTAGCTCCTAGCGGGAGGAATGGCTACAATGAGCAGTTCTTC
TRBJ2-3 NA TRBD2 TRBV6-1 CASSDSRAGGWTDTQYF TGTGCCAGCAGTGATTCCCGGGCGGGAGGTTGGACAGATACGCAGTATTTT
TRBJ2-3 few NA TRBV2 CASSPGQLTDTQYF TGTGCCAGCAGCCCCGGACAGTTAACAGATACGCAGTATTTT
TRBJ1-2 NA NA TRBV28 CASGRWDTRYYGYTF TGTGCCAGCGGGAGATGGGACACTCGGTATTATGGCTACACCTTC
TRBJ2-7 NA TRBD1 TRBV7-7 CASSPGQGAEQYF TGTGCCAGCAGCCCTGGACAGGGAGCCGAGCAGTACTTC
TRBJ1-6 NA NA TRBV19 CASSIAGLGSPLHF TGTGCCAGTAGTATTGCGGGGTTGGGTTCACCCCTCCACTTT
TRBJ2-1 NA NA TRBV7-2 CASSLGGQNEQFF TGTGCCAGCAGCTTAGGGGGACAAAATGAGCAGTTCTTC
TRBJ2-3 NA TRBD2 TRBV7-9 CASSLLAGVDTQYF TGTGCCAGCAGCTTGCTAGCGGGAGTAGATACGCAGTATTTT